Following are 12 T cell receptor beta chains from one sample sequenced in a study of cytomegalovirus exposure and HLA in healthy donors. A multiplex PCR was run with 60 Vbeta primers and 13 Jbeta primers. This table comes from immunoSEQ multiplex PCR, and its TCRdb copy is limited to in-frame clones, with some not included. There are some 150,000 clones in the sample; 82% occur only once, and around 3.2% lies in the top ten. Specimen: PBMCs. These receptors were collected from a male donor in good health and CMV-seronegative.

The CDR3 region is CASSLHGGAGNTGELFF. The CDR3 DNA follows: TGTGCCAGCAGCCTCCACGGAGGGGCGGGTAACACCGGGGAGCTGTTTTTT. The chain employs TRBV9 and TRBJ2-2, with D perhaps matching TRBD2 (6 bases). This CDR3 has 17 residues. The V gene lost 4 bases and the J gene lost 2 bases, with 18 bases spanning the gap. CDR1 is SGDLS and CDR2 is YYNGEE in the germline V gene.

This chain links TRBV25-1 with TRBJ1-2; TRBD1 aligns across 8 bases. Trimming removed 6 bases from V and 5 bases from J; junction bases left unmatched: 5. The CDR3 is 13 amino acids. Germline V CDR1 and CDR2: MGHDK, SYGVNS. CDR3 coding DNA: TGTGCCAGCAGGGGGACAGGCCCGTATGGCTACACCTTC. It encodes CASRGTGPYGYTF.

The CDR3 nucleotides are TGTGCCAGCAGCTTGACAGGGAGGTTCGATGAAGCTTTCTTT. Its protein is CASSLTGRFDEAFF. This chain uses TRBV7-3 with TRBJ1-1, with 7 bases that match TRBD1. The ends lost 3 bases at V and 7 bases at J; junction bases unmatched: 8. The length of the CDR3 is 14 residues. Looked up from germline, CDR1 is SGHTA and CDR2 is FQGTGA.

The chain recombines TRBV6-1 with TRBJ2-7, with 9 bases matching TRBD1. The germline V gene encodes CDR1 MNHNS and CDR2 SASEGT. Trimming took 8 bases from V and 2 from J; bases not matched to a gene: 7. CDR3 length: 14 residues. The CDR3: CASGRDRVTYEQYF. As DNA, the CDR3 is TGTGCCAGCGGTCGGGACAGGGTCACCTACGAGCAGTACTTC.

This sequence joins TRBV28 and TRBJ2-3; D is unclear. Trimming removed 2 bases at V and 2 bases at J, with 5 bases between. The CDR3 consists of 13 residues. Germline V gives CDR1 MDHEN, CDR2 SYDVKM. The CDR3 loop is CASSLEVTDTQYF. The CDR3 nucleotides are TGTGCCAGCAGTTTAGAGGTCACAGATACGCAGTATTTT.

This CDR3 reads CASSGWGLNQPQHF. The CDR3 nucleotides are TGTGCCAGTAGTGGGTGGGGCCTCAATCAGCCCCAGCATTTT. V is TRBV19 and J is TRBJ1-5, with D tentatively TRBD1 (5 bases). The V gene lost 5 bases and the J gene lost 3 bases, with 11 bases spanning the gap. The CDR3 consists of 14 residues. Germline V CDR1 and CDR2: LNHDA, SQIVND (reference sequence).

The CDR3 region has the DNA TGCGCCAGCAGCCCGGAGGACAGGCTCGGGGAAGCTTTCTTT. It codes for CASSPEDRLGEAFF. This sequence joins TRBV5-1 and TRBJ1-1, with 7 bases aligning to TRBD1. Germline CDR1 SGHRS, CDR2 YFSETQ. This CDR3 comprises 14 residues. With 4 bases clipped from V and 8 bases from J, the junction kept 11 bases outside the gene matches.

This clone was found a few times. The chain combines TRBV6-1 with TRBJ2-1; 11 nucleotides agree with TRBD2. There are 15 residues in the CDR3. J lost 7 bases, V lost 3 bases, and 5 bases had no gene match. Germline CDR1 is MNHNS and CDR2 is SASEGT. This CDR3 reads CASSDIAGGPNEQFF. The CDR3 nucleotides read TGTGCCAGCAGTGATATAGCGGGGGGGCCGAATGAGCAGTTCTTC.

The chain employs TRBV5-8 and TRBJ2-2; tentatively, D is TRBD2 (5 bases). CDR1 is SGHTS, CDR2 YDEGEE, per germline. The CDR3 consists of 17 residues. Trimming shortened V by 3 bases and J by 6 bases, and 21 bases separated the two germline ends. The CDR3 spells CASSSPVLRVASGELFF. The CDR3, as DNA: TGTGCCAGCAGCTCCCCGGTGTTGCGGGTAGCCTCCGGGGAGCTGTTTTTT.

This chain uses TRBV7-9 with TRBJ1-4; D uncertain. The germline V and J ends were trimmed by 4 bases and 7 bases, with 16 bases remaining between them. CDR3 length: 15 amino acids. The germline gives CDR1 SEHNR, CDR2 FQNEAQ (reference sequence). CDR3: CASSSAVGGAEKLFF. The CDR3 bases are TGTGCCAGCAGCTCAGCGGTTGGTGGAGCTGAAAAACTGTTTTTT.

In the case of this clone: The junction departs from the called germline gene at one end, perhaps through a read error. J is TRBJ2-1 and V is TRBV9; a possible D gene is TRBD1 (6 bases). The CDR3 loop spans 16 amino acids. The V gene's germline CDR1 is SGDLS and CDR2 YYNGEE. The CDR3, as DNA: TGTACCAGCAGCACCAGGGGCCACAGCTCCTACAATGAGCAGTTCTTC. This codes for CTSSTRGHSSYNEQFF.

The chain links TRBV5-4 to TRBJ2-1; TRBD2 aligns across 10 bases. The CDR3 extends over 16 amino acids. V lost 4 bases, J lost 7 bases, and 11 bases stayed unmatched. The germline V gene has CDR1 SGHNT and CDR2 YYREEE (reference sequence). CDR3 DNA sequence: TGTGCCAGCAGCCCCCAATCTAGCGGGAGTCTTAATGAGCAGTTCTTC. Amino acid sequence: CASSPQSSGSLNEQFF.